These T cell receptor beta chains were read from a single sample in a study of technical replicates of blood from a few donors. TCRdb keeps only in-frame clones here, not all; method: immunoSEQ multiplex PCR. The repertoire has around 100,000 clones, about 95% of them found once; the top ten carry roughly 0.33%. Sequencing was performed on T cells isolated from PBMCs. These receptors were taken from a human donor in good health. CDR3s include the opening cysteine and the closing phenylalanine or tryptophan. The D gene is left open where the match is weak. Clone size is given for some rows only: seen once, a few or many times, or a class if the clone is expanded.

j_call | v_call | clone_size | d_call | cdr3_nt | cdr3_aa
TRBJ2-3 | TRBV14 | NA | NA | TGTGCCAGCAGCCGGGGGGTCGGGTCCACAGATACGCAGTATTTT | CASSRGVGSTDTQYF
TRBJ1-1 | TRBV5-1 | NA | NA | TGCGCCAGCGCGACGGAGAATACGAACACTGAAGCTTTCTTT | CASATENTNTEAFF
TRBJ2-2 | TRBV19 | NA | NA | TGTGCCAGTATCAAGCGATCCACCGGGGAGCTGTTTTTT | CASIKRSTGELFF
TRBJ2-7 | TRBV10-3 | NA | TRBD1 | TGTGCCATCATCACACTTAACGGGACAGGAGCAGTACTTAGATACTTC | CAIITLNGTGAVLRYF
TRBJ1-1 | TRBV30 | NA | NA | TGTGCCTGGACGACACAGGCGAACACTGAAGCTTTCTTT | CAWTTQANTEAFF
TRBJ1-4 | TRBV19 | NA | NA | TGTGCCAGTAGGGGAAGAGCGGGTAATGAAAAACTGTTTTTT | CASRGRAGNEKLFF
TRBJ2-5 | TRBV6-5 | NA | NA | TGTGCCAGCAGTTACAGAGCAGCGGAGGGGTGGACCCAGTACTTC | CASSYRAAEGWTQYF
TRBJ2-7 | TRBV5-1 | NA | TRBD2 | TGCGCCAGCAGCTTGGAGAGCGGGAGGCCCTACGAGCAGTACTTC | CASSLESGRPYEQYF
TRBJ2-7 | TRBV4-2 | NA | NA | TGTGCCAGCAGCCCCCCACTAGAGACCTACGAGCAGTACTTC | CASSPPLETYEQYF
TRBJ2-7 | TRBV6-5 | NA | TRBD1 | TGTGCCAGCACTCCCAGGACAGGGATTAACTACGAGCAGTACTTC | CASTPRTGINYEQYF
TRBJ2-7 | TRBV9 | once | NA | TGTGCCAGCAGCGTAGACGGGAGTGTCTACGAGCAGTACTTC | CASSVDGSVYEQYF
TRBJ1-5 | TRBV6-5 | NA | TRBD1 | TGTGCCAGCAGTCATTCCCGGACAGGGGGTCAGCCCCAGCATTTT | CASSHSRTGGQPQHF
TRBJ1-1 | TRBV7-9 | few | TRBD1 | TGTGCCAGCAGCTTAGACGGGACAGAAAAAGGGGCTTTCTTT | CASSLDGTEKGAFF
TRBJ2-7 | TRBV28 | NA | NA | TGTGCCACCGACCGGCCCCAGGCCTACGAGCAGTACTTC | CATDRPQAYEQYF
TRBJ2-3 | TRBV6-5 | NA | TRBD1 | TGTGCCAGCAGTCGCGGACAGGGGGTGGTAGATACGCAGTATTTT | CASSRGQGVVDTQYF
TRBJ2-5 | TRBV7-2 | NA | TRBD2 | TGTGCCAGCGGAGATGGGCGGGAGATGGAGACCCAGTACTTC | CASGDGREMETQYF
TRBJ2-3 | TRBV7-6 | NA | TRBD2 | TGTGCCAGCAGCTTAGCGGGAGGGGCCACAGATACGCAGTATTTT | CASSLAGGATDTQYF
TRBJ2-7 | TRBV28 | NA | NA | TGTGCCAGCAGTCCGACCCTTCGGAGTTACGAGCAGTACTTC | CASSPTLRSYEQYF
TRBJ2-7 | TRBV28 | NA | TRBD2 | TGTGCCAGCAGTCCCCCGGGAGGGGTATACTCCTACGAGCAGTACTTC | CASSPPGGVYSYEQYF
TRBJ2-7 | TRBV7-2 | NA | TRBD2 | TGTGCCAGCAGCCCTGGGACTAGCTCCTACGAGCAGTACTTC | CASSPGTSSYEQYF
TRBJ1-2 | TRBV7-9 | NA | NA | TGTGCCAGCAGCTTAGAAGCCCTTTTCTATGGCTACACCTTC | CASSLEALFYGYTF
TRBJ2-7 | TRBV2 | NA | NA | TGTGCCAGCATTTGGGAGATAGGGTACGAGCAGTACTTC | CASIWEIGYEQYF
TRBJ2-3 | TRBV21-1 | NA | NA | TGTGCCAGCAGCAAAGGAGGAAGGGAGGGCGATACGCAGTATTTT | CASSKGGREGDTQYF
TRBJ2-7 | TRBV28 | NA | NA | TGTGCCAGCAGTCCGCGGGACGGCTCCTACGAGCAGTACTTC | CASSPRDGSYEQYF
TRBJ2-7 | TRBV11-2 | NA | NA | TGTGCCAGCAGCTTGGCAGGGATCCACGAGCAGTACTTC | CASSLAGIHEQYF
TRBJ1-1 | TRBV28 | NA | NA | TGTGCCAGCAGAACGACTACGGCAGGTCCGGGGACTGAAGCTTTCTTT | CASRTTTAGPGTEAFF
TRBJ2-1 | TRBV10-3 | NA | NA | TGTGCCATCACCGATAGCGCCAATGAGCAGTTCTTC | CAITDSANEQFF
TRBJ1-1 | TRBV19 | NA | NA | TGTGCCAGTAGTATAGATGGTAACCCAGGGGCCACTGAAGCTTTCTTT | CASSIDGNPGATEAFF
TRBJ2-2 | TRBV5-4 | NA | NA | TGTGCCAGCAGCCAACCATCGACTGAGGGAACCGGGGAGCTGTTTTTT | CASSQPSTEGTGELFF